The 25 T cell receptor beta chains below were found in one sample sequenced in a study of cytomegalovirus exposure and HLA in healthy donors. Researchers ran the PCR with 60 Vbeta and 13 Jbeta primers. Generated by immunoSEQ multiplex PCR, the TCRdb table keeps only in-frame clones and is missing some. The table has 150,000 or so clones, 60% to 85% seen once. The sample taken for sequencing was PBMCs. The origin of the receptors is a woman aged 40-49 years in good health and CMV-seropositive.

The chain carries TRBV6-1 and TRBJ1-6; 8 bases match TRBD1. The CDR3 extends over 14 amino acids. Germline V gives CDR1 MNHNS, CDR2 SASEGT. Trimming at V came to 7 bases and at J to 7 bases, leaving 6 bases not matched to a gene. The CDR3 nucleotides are TGTGCCAGCATACCGGGACAGGCCAATTCACCCCTCCACTTT. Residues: CASIPGQANSPLHF.

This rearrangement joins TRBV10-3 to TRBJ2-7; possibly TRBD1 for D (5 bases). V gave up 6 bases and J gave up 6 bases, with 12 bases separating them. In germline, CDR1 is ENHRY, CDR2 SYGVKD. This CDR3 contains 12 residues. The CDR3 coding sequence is TGTGCCATCAGCATGCAGGGTCCCGAGCAGTACTTC. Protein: CAISMQGPEQYF.

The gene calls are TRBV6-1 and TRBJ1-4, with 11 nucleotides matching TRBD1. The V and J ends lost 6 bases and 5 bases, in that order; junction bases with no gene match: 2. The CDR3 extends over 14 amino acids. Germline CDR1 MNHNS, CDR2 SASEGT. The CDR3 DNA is TGTGCCAGCAGCCGGACAGGGGGCAATGAAAAACTGTTTTTT. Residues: CASSRTGGNEKLFF.

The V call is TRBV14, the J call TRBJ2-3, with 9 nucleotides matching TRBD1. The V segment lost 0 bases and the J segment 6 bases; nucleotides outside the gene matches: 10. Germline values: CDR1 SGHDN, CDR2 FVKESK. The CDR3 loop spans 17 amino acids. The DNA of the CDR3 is TGTGCCAGCAGCCAAGATAGGGGGACAGGGCTTTTGGATACGCAGTATTTT. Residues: CASSQDRGTGLLDTQYF.

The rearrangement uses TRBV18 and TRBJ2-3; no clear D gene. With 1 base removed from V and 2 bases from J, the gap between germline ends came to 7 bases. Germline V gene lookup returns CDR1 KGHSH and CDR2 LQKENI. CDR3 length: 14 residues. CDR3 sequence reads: CASSPLVLTDTQYF. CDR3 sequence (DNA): TGTGCCAGCTCACCACTAGTCCTCACAGATACGCAGTATTTT.

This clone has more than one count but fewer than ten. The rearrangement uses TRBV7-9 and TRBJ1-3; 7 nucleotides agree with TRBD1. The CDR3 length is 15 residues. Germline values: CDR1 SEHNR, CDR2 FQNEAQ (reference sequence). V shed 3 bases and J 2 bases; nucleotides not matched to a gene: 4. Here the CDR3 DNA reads TGTGCCAGCAGCTTGGAGGGGACAGCTGGAAACACCATATATTTT. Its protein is CASSLEGTAGNTIYF.

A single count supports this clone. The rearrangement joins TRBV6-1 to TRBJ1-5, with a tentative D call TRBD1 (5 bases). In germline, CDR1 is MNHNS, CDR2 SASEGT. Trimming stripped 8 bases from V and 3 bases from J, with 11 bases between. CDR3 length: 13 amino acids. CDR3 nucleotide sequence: TGTGCCAGCGTCACAGGCTTCAATCAGCCCCAGCATTTT. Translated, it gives CASVTGFNQPQHF.

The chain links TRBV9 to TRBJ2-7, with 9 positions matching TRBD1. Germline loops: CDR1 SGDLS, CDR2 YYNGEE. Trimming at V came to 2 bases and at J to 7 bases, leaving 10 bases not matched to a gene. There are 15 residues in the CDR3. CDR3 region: CASSVSRDREGEQYF. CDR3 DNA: TGTGCCAGCAGCGTCAGTCGGGACAGGGAAGGAGAGCAGTACTTC. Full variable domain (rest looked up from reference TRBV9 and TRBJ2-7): DSGVTQTPKHLITATGQRVTLRCSPRSGDLSVYWYQQSLDQGLQFLIQYYNGEERAKGNILERFSAQQFPDLHSELNLSSLELGDSALYFCASSVSRDREGEQYFGPGTRLTVT.

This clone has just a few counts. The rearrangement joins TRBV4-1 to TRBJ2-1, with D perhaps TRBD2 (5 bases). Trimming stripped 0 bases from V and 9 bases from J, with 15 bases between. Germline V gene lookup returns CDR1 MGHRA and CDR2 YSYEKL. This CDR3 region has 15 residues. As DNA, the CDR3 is TGCGCCAGCAGCCAAGATTCCTACGGGGTGCGTGAGCAGTTCTTC. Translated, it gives CASSQDSYGVREQFF.

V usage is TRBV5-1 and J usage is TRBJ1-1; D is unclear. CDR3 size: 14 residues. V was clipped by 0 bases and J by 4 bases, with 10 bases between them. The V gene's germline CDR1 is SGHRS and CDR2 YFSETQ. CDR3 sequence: CASSLGALGTEAFF. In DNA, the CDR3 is TGCGCCAGCAGCTTGGGGGCGCTGGGCACTGAAGCTTTCTTT.

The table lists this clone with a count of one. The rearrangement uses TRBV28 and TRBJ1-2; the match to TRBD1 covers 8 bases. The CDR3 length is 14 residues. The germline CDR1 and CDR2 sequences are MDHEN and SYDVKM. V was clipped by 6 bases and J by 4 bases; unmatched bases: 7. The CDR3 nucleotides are TGTGCCAGCAGGGGGACAGGAACGATCTATGGCTACACCTTC. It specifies CASRGTGTIYGYTF.

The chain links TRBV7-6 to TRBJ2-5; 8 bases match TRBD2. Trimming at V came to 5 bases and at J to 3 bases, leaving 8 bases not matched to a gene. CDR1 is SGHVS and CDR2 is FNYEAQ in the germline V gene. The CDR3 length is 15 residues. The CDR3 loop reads CASSPRSGGKETQYF. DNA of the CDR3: TGTGCCAGCAGCCCCCGGAGCGGGGGCAAAGAGACCCAGTACTTC.

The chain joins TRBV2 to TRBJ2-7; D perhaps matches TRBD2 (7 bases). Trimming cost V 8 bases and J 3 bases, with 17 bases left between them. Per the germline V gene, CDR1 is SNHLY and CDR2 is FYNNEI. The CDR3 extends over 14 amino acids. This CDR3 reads CASLPAGGRYEQYF. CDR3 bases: TGTGCCAGCCTACCGGCCGGGGGGCGCTACGAGCAGTACTTC.

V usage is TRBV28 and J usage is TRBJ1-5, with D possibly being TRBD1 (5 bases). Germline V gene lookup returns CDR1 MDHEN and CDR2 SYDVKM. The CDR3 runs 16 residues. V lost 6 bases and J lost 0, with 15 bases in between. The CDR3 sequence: CASRFGGFYSNQPQHF. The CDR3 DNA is TGTGCCAGCAGGTTCGGGGGGTTCTATAGCAATCAGCCCCAGCATTTT.

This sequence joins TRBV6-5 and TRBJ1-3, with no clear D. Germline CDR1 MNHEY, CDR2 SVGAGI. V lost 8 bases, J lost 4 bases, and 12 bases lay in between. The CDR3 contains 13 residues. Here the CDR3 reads CASGPHSGNTIYF. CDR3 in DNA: TGTGCCAGCGGTCCGCACAGCGGAAACACCATATATTTT.

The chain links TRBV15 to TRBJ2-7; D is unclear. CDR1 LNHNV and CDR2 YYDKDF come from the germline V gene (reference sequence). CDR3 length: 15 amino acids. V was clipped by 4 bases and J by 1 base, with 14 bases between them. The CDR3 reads CATSIFRGPSYEQYF. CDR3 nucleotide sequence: TGTGCCACCAGCATTTTTAGAGGCCCTTCCTACGAGCAGTACTTC.

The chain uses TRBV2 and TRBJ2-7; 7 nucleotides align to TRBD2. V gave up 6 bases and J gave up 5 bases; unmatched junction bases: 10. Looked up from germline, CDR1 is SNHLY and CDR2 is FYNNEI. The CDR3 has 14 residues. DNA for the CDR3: TGTGCCAGCAGCTTCGGCGGGGGTAGCAACGAGCAGTACTTC. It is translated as CASSFGGGSNEQYF.

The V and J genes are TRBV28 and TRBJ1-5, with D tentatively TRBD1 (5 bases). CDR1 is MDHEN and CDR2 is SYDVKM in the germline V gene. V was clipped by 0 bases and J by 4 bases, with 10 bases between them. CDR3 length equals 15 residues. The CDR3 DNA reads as TGTGCCAGCAGTTTATGGGCCCGGGGGAATCAGCCCCAGCATTTT. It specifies CASSLWARGNQPQHF.

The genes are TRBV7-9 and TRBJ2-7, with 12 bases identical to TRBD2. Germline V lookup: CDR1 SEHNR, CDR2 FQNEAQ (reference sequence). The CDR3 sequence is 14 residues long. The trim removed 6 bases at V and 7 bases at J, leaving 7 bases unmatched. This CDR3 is CASSLAGGQREQYF. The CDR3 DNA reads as TGTGCCAGCAGTCTAGCGGGGGGGCAGCGGGAGCAGTACTTC.

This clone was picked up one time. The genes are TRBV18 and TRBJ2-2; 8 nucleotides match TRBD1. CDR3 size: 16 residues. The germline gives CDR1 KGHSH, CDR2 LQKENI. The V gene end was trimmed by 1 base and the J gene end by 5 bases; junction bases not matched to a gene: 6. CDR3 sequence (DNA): TGTGCCAGCTCACCACTAGGACAGGGAGCTACCGGGGAGCTGTTTTTT. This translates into CASSPLGQGATGELFF.

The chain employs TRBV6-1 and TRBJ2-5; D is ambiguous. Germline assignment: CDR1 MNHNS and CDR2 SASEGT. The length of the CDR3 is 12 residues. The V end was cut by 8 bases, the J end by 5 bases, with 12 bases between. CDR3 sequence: CASGRPQETQYF. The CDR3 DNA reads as TGTGCCAGCGGGCGTCCTCAGGAGACCCAGTACTTC.

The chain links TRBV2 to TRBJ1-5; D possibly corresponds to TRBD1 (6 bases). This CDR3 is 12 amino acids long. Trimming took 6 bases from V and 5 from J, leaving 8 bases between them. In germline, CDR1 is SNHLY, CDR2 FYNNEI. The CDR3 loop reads CASRSGDQPQHF. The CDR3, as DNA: TGTGCCAGCAGGTCAGGGGATCAGCCCCAGCATTTT.

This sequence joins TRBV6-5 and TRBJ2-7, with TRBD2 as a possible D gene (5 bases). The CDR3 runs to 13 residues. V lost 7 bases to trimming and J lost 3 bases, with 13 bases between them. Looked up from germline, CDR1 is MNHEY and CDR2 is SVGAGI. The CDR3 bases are TGTGCCAGCATGCGGGTCGGAGTCTACGAGCAGTACTTC. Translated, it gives CASMRVGVYEQYF.

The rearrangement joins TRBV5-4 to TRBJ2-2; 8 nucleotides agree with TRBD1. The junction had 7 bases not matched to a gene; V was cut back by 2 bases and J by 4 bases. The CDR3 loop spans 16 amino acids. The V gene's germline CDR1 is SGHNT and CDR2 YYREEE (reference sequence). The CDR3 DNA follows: TGTGCCAGCAGCTTTTACGGGACAGGTGGCACCGGGGAGCTGTTTTTT. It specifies CASSFYGTGGTGELFF.

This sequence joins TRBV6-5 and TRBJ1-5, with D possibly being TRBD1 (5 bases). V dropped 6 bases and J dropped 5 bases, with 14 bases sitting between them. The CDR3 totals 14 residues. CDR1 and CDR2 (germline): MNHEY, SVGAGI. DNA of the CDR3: TGTGCCAGCAGCCCCACCGACAGTTATCAGCCCCAGCATTTT. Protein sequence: CASSPTDSYQPQHF.